The rows below give T cell receptor beta chains drawn from one sample of a study of blood T cell repertoires in COVID-19. TCRdb's table, derived via immunoSEQ multiplex PCR, lists solely in-frame clones and lacks some. Of some 460,000 clones in the sample, around 90% were seen once. Sequenced material: PBMCs or T cells enriched from blood (not recorded which). Receptor source: a woman aged 18-30 years who had recovered from COVID-19. CDR3s include the opening cysteine and the closing phenylalanine or tryptophan. The D gene is left open where the match is weak. The listing skips clone size in some rows; elsewhere it reads once, few, many or a size class.

V	size	D	J	CDR3
TRBV19	NA	NA	TRBJ1-6	CASSMEAAYNSPLHF
TRBV12-3/TRBV12-4	NA	NA	TRBJ1-1	CASSLRLVTEAFF
TRBV9	NA	NA	TRBJ1-1	CASSVASAEEAFF
TRBV28	once	TRBD2	TRBJ2-2	CASTGGPDTGELFF
TRBV19	NA	TRBD1	TRBJ2-3	CASSRTGWADTQYF
TRBV7-9	NA	NA	TRBJ1-1	CASIQGPRQAAFF
TRBV12-5	once	NA	TRBJ1-5	CASGLVPGQPQHF
TRBV27	NA	TRBD1	TRBJ2-7	CASSRTGDFYEQYF
TRBV7-2	few	NA	TRBJ2-5	CASSFPPGETQYF
TRBV3-1/TRBV3-2	NA	NA	TRBJ1-1	CASSPQVTNTEAFF
TRBV5-1	NA	NA	TRBJ1-1	CASSLGQSTEAFF
TRBV28	NA	NA	TRBJ2-3	CASRLTDTQYF